This record concerns one T cell receptor (beta chain) sequence. This record comes from a study of blood T cell repertoires in COVID-19. About the research overall: There were acute and convalescent COVID-19 samples, and they came from the United States, Italy and Spain. PBMCs, B-cell-depleted T cells, or T cells provided the cDNA or gDNA that made up the material.

Original handling: Estimated nucleated cell counts came from reference gene primer amplification. Data came from immunoSEQ multiplex PCR; TCRdb stores just in-frame clones and leaves some out. Clone size and the V and J calls come from that table; the DNA yielded D and trimming. Of around 60,000 clones detected, 70% to 90% appear once; the ten largest clones hold 1.2%. Germline assignment: CDR1 LGHDT and CDR2 YNNKEL (reference sequence). The CDR3 loop spans 13 amino acids. The V gene end was trimmed by 7 bases and the J gene end by 4 bases; junction bases not matched to a gene: 5. The chain recombines TRBV3-1 (or the pseudogene TRBV3-2) with TRBJ1-2; 8 bases are shared with TRBD1. The sample comprised peripheral blood. The origin of this receptor is a man aged 35-49 years with acute or convalescent COVID-19. CDR3 residues: CASIGDRGYGYTF. The CDR3 DNA reads as TGTGCCAGCATCGGCGACAGGGGCTATGGCTACACCTTC.